This T cell receptor beta chain was observed in a study of cytomegalovirus exposure and HLA in healthy donors. Trimming took 3 bases from V and 6 from J; bases not matched to a gene: 10. The germline gives CDR1 LGHNA, CDR2 YNFKEQ. The CDR3 totals 16 residues. The PCR made use of 60 Vbeta and 13 Jbeta primers. Some clones are missing from TCRdb's copy, which holds only in-frame ones; the method was immunoSEQ multiplex PCR. The profile covers over 110,000 clones, with roughly 80% appearing a single time and around 2.9% taken by the ten largest. Sequencing was done on a sample of PBMCs. V usage is TRBV4-2 and J usage is TRBJ2-3; 9 nucleotides line up with TRBD1. This receptor was obtained from a female donor in good health and CMV-seronegative. CDR3 region: CASSQSLGTGRDTQYF. The CDR3 DNA is TGTGCCAGCAGCCAGTCTCTTGGGACAGGGCGTGATACGCAGTATTTT.